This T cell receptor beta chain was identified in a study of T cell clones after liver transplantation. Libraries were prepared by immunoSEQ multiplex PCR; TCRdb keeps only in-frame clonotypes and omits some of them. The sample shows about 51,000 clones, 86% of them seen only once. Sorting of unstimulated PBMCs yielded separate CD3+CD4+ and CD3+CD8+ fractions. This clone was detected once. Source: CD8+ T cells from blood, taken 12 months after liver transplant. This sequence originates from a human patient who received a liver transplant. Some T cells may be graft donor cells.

This chain's CDR3 is CATSRREGTTGELFF. DNA of the CDR3: TGTGCCACCAGCAGGAGGGAGGGAACCACCGGGGAGCTGTTTTTT. V and J are TRBV15 and TRBJ2-2; 7 bases line up with TRBD2. Germline assignment: CDR1 LNHNV and CDR2 YYDKDF (reference sequence). This CDR3 contains 15 residues. With 3 bases clipped from V and 4 bases from J, the junction kept 5 bases outside the gene matches.